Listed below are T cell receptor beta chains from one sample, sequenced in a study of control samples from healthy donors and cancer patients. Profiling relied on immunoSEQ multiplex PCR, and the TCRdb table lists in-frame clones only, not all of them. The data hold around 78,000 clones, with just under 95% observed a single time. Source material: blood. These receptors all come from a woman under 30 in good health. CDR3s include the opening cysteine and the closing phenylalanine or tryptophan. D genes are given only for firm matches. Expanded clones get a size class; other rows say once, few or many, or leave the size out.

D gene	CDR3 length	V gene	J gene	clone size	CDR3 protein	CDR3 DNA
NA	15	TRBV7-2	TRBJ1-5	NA	CASSLGPARNQPQHF	TGTGCCAGCAGCTTAGGCCCGGCTCGCAATCAGCCCCAGCATTTT
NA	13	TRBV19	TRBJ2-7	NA	CASTRGGSYEQYF	TGTGCCAGTACCAGAGGGGGGTCCTACGAGCAGTACTTC
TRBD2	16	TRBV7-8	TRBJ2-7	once	CASSLAPGTSLYEQYF	TGTGCCAGCAGCTTAGCCCCCGGGACTAGCTTATACGAGCAGTACTTC
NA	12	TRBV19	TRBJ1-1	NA	CASSGPGSGAFF	TGTGCCAGTAGTGGACCGGGATCGGGGGCTTTCTTT
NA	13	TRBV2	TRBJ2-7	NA	CASRDSPLSEQYF	TGTGCCAGCAGAGACAGTCCCCTAAGCGAGCAGTACTTC
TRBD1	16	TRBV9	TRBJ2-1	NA	CASSDTGTVGANEQFF	TGTGCCAGCTCAGATACCGGGACAGTAGGCGCAAATGAGCAGTTCTTC
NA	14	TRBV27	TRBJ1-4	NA	CASSKRTAGEKLFF	TGTGCCAGCAGTAAAAGAACGGCCGGGGAAAAACTGTTTTTT
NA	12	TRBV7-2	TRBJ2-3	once	CASSSIAGSLGF	TGTGCCAGCAGCTCAATTGCGGGGAGTTTGGGTTTT
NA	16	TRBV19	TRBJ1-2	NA	CASSIEQGRTSYGYTF	TGTGCCAGTAGTATAGAGCAGGGACGGACCAGCTATGGCTACACCTTC
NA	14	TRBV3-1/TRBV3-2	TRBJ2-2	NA	CASSQRGGSGELFF	TGTGCCAGCAGCCAAAGAGGAGGGTCCGGGGAGCTGTTTTTT
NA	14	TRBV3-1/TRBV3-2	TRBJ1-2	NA	CASSVGGAVSGYTF	TGTGCCAGCAGCGTGGGGGGGGCAGTGAGTGGCTACACCTTC
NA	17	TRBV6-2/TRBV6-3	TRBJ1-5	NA	CASSYILLGRGNQPQHF	TGTGCCAGCAGTTACATTCTCCTGGGTCGAGGCAATCAGCCCCAGCATTTT